This TCR beta chain emerged from a study of blood T cell repertoires in COVID-19. On the study more broadly: T cells, B-cell-depleted T cells, or PBMCs supplied cDNA or gDNA.

This CDR3 has 16 residues. Looked up from germline, CDR1 is SGHRS and CDR2 is YFSETQ. Trimming removed 4 bases from V and 4 bases from J; junction bases left unmatched: 3. In the authors' workflow: Amplified reference gene primers provided the basis for estimating nucleated cell counts. Assay used: immunoSEQ multiplex PCR; TCRdb lists only in-frame clones, some missing. That table supplies the V and J calls and clone size; D and trimming were determined from the DNA. The table includes just over 60,000 clones, approximately 80% detected once. The source of this sequence is a man aged 25-45 years with COVID-19, enrolled during active disease. Material: peripheral blood. This rearrangement joins TRBV5-1 to TRBJ2-3; 16 bases fit TRBD2. The CDR3 nucleotides read TGCGCCAGCAGCATGGGACTAGCGGGAGGGGCAGATACGCAGTATTTT. It yields the protein CASSMGLAGGADTQYF. Full variable domain (rest looked up from reference TRBV5-1 and TRBJ2-3): KAGVTQTPRYLIKTRGQQVTLSCSPISGHRSVSWYQQTPGQGLQFLFEYFSETQRNKGNFPGRFSGRQFSNSRSEMNVSTLELGDSALYLCASSMGLAGGADTQYFGPGTRLTVL.